These 9 T cell receptor beta chains came from one sample sequenced in a study of T cell responses to AZD1222 COVID-19 vaccine. The protocol was immunoSEQ multiplex PCR, while the TCRdb copy is restricted to in-frame clones and leaves out a portion. In the table there are approximately 84,000 clones, around 90% of which are singletons. The material sequenced was peripheral blood, taken on day 0 of AZD1222 vaccination. Receptor source: an adult in good health.

CDR3 amino acids: CASRDGATNEKLFF. In DNA form, the CDR3 reads TGTGCCAGTAGAGACGGCGCAACTAATGAAAAACTGTTTTTT. The V and J genes are TRBV19 and TRBJ1-4; D not resolved. Trimming left V 6 bases short and J 0 bases short, with 8 bases between. This CDR3 is built from 14 residues. CDR1 is LNHDA, CDR2 SQIVND, per germline (reference sequence).

The chain couples TRBV7-9 to TRBJ2-7; the D gene is possibly TRBD1 (5 bases). Deletions cut 2 bases from V and 0 bases from J, with 8 bases between. Per germline, CDR1 SEHNR and CDR2 FQNEAQ (reference sequence). CDR3 length: 14 amino acids. CDR3 sequence: CASSLTGYSYEQYF. In nucleotides, the CDR3 is TGTGCCAGCAGCTTAACAGGATACTCCTACGAGCAGTACTTC.

The CDR3 DNA reads TGTGCCAGCAGCGCAGCAGGGTGGGGGTACACCGGGGAGCTGTTTTTT. It yields the protein CASSAAGWGYTGELFF. V usage is TRBV7-2 and J usage is TRBJ2-2; either TRBD1 or TRBD2 may supply D (5 bases each). This CDR3 comprises 16 residues. Trimming took off 5 bases at V and 3 bases at J, with 16 bases between the two ends. CDR1 SGHTA and CDR2 FQGNSA come from the germline V gene.

The chain carries TRBV9 and TRBJ2-2; weak D call: TRBD1 (6 bases). Trimming shortened V by 0 bases and J by 5 bases, and 14 bases separated the two germline ends. Germline CDR1 SGDLS, CDR2 YYNGEE. This CDR3 comprises 16 residues. The CDR3 region has the DNA TGTGCCAGCAGCGTAGTAGCAGGGGCGAGGACCGGGGAGCTGTTTTTT. This gives the protein CASSVVAGARTGELFF. Supplemented by reference TRBV9 and TRBJ2-2, the full variable domain reads DSGVTQTPKHLITATGQRVTLRCSPRSGDLSVYWYQQSLDQGLQFLIQYYNGEERAKGNILERFSAQQFPDLHSELNLSSLELGDSALYFCASSVVAGARTGELFFGEGSRLTVL.

The CDR3 sequence: CATSRGGTGNQPQHF. In nucleotides, the CDR3 is TGTGCCACCAGCAGAGGCGGGACAGGCAATCAGCCCCAGCATTTT. V and J are TRBV15 and TRBJ1-5, with 7 bases fitting TRBD1. V lost 1 base to trimming and J lost 2 bases; unmatched junction nucleotides: 2. CDR1 LNHNV and CDR2 YYDKDF come from the germline V gene (reference sequence). This CDR3 has 15 amino acids.

This chain links TRBV4-3 with TRBJ1-4; the D is unclear. Germline loops: CDR1 LGHNA, CDR2 YSLEER. V shed 0 bases and J shed 8 bases, with 16 bases lying between them. This CDR3 comprises 16 residues. This CDR3 reads CASSQDLGQAWEKLFF. The CDR3 DNA reads as TGCGCCAGCAGCCAAGATCTAGGTCAGGCCTGGGAAAAACTGTTTTTT.

The chain has TRBV20-1 and TRBJ1-5; 7 nucleotides line up with TRBD1. CDR3 length: 15 amino acids. J was trimmed by 6 bases and V by 3 bases; bases with no gene match: 11. Germline V gene lookup returns CDR1 DFQATT and CDR2 SNEGSKA (reference sequence). CDR3 DNA: TGCAGTGCTAGTTCTCTTGGGACAGTCGGTCAGCCCCAGCATTTT. Translating it yields CSASSLGTVGQPQHF.

The chain links TRBV3-1 (or the pseudogene TRBV3-2) to TRBJ2-7; 10 nucleotides match TRBD1. There are 17 residues in the CDR3. V lost 4 bases to trimming and J lost 5 bases; unmatched junction nucleotides: 14. Germline CDR1 and CDR2: LGHDT and YNNKEL (reference sequence). The CDR3 nucleotides read TGTGCCAGCAGCCCGACCTCGACAGGGGGCTCTTTGGACGAGCAGTACTTC. This sequence encodes CASSPTSTGGSLDEQYF.

The J gene is TRBJ1-4, the V gene TRBV19; D is uncertain. Germline CDR1 and CDR2: LNHDA and SQIVND (reference sequence). Trimming stripped 6 bases from V and 4 bases from J, with 6 bases between. This CDR3 has 12 residues. The CDR3 bases are TGTGCCAGTAGGGGAGGTAATGAAAAACTGTTTTTT. Its protein is CASRGGNEKLFF.